This T cell receptor (beta chain) was sequenced for a study of T cell changes during pregnancy in multiple sclerosis. The CDR3 spans 14 residues. V was cut by 4 bases and J by 3 bases, with 13 bases left in between. Germline V lookup: CDR1 SNHLY, CDR2 FYNNEI. This table comes from immunoSEQ multiplex PCR, and its TCRdb copy is limited to in-frame clones, with some not included. The profile covers tens of thousands of clones, with around 90% appearing a single time and more than 0.55% taken by the ten largest. The chain links TRBV2 to TRBJ2-7, with TRBD2 as a possible D gene (6 bases). The sample was CD4+ T cells from peripheral blood mononuclear cells, taken before pregnancy. This sequence originates from a female donor with multiple sclerosis, enrolled in a pregnancy study. The CDR3 bases are TGTGCCAGCAGTGTGGAGGGGAATAGCTACGAGCAGTACTTC. It yields the protein CASSVEGNSYEQYF.